This passage covers 31 T cell receptor beta chains from one sample sequenced in a study of blood T cells in healthy people across ages. Then a second PCR, running about 6 to 11 cycles, was carried out with a sample-barcoded 5' primer and a J-beta primer mix. TCRdb called the 5' RACE reads again in MiXCR, with one record for every CDR3 protein. The sample lists approximately 780,000 distinct CDR3 sequences; under 30% were seen once. These data were also reused for a study on T cells of mothers and their children.

The specimen sequenced was blood. The source is a boy younger than 18 in good health.

This clonotype was seen only a few times. V is TRBV4-2 and J is TRBJ2-7; D may be TRBD1 or TRBD2 (5 bases each). Germline assignment: CDR1 LGHNA and CDR2 YNFKEQ. The ends were cut back, 5 bases at V and 3 bases at J, with 14 bases in the middle. The CDR3 totals 14 residues. The CDR3 region has the DNA TGTGCCAGCAGCTCCGAGAGGGGCGGCTACGAGCAGTACTTC. Translating it yields CASSSERGGYEQYF.

Points on this clonotype: Mismatch with germline at one junction end may stem from a read error. The V gene is TRBV12-3 or TRBV12-4, the J gene TRBJ1-4; no reliable D call. The CDR3 runs to 16 residues. The CDR3 here is CASSSLRGATSEKLFF. The CDR3 DNA follows: TGTGCCAGCAGTTCACTTAGAGGTGCAACTAGTGAAAAACTGTTTTTT.

V gene TRBV11-2 combines with J gene TRBJ1-2; tentative D call: TRBD1 (6 bases). This CDR3 region has 16 residues. V lost 2 bases and J 3 bases, leaving 16 bases between the germline ends. CDR1 and CDR2 from the germline V gene are SGHAT and FQNNGV. CDR3 nucleotide sequence: TGTGCCAGCAGCTTACCCCTGGGGGGGCGCGACTATGGCTACACCTTC. This translates into CASSLPLGGRDYGYTF.

This chain joins TRBV14 and TRBJ2-7; the D gene is possibly TRBD1 (5 bases). Trimming cost V 5 bases and J 0 bases, with 11 bases left between them. The V gene's germline CDR1 is SGHDN and CDR2 FVKESK. CDR3 length equals 14 residues. The CDR3 reads CASSISGLSYEQYF. For the CDR3, the DNA is TGTGCCAGCAGCATATCAGGGCTCTCCTACGAGCAGTACTTC.

This clonotype was picked up a small number of times. The CDR3 protein is CASSVGQWGAYEQYF. In DNA form, the CDR3 reads TGTGCCAGCAGCGTAGGGCAGTGGGGGGCCTACGAGCAGTACTTC. This rearrangement joins TRBV9 to TRBJ2-7; maybe TRBD2 (6 bases). This CDR3 spans 15 amino acids. Trimming took 0 bases from V and 2 from J, leaving 12 bases between them. Germline CDR1 is SGDLS and CDR2 is YYNGEE. Filled out from reference TRBV9 and TRBJ2-7, the complete variable domain reads DSGVTQTPKHLITATGQRVTLRCSPRSGDLSVYWYQQSLDQGLQFLIQYYNGEERAKGNILERFSAQQFPDLHSELNLSSLELGDSALYFCASSVGQWGAYEQYFGPGTRLTVT.

The chain carries TRBV29-1 and TRBJ2-3; D may be TRBD1 (6 bases). V was clipped by 1 base and J by 2 bases, with 13 bases between them. This CDR3 has 15 amino acids. Germline V gene data show CDR1 as SQVTM and CDR2 as ANQGSEA. The CDR3 spells CSVEVSGHTTDTQYF. CDR3 sequence (DNA): TGCAGCGTTGAAGTTTCGGGACACACCACAGATACGCAGTATTTT.

The gene calls are TRBV4-2 and TRBJ2-1, with D perhaps TRBD2 (5 bases). V was cut by 1 base and J by 3 bases, with 7 bases left in between. CDR3 length equals 14 residues. Per the germline V gene, CDR1 is LGHNA and CDR2 is YNFKEQ. CDR3 nucleotides: TGTGCCAGCAGCCAAGGTAGCGACTACAATGAGCAGTTCTTC. Translating it yields CASSQGSDYNEQFF.

The chain is built from TRBV5-1 and TRBJ2-1; tentatively, D is TRBD2 (5 bases). Germline loops: CDR1 SGHRS, CDR2 YFSETQ. This CDR3 is 17 amino acids long. The ends were cut back, 3 bases at V and 0 bases at J, with 16 bases in the middle. The CDR3 spells CASSSLRAGHSYNEQFF. The CDR3 nucleotides are TGCGCCAGCAGCTCCCTGCGCGCGGGCCACTCCTACAATGAGCAGTTCTTC.

The chain is built from TRBV28 and TRBJ1-1, with 7 nucleotides matching TRBD1. Looked up from germline, CDR1 is MDHEN and CDR2 is SYDVKM. The CDR3 covers 13 residues. V gave up 6 bases and J gave up 4 bases; unmatched junction bases: 5. The CDR3 loop reads CASRQDRFTEAFF. In DNA, the CDR3 is TGTGCCAGCAGACAGGACAGGTTCACTGAAGCTTTCTTT.

This clonotype was detected only a few times. The chain employs TRBV9 and TRBJ2-1, with 14 bases aligning to TRBD2. V shed 3 bases, J shed 8 bases, and the junction held 4 bases outside the gene matches. The CDR3 contains 15 residues. The V gene's germline CDR1 is SGDLS and CDR2 YYNGEE. The CDR3 DNA reads as TGTGCCAGCAGCGCCGGGACTAGCGGGGGACATGAGCAGTTCTTC. As protein: CASSAGTSGGHEQFF.

The DNA for the CDR3 is TGTGCCAGCAGCCCATCCGGGGGCCAAGGATCCAAAAACATTCAGTACTTC. Protein product: CASSPSGGQGSKNIQYF. The chain joins TRBV7-3 to TRBJ2-4, with D perhaps given as TRBD1 or TRBD2 (6 bases each). Trimming cost V 5 bases and J 2 bases, with 19 bases left between them. The CDR3 length is 17 residues. The germline gives CDR1 SGHTA, CDR2 FQGTGA.

This CDR3 reads CASSNNKEDYGYTF. The CDR3 DNA reads as TGTGCCAGCAGCAATAATAAAGAAGACTATGGCTACACCTTC. The chain combines TRBV21-1 with TRBJ1-2. TRBV21-1 is deemed a pseudogene. The CDR3 consists of 14 residues.

This clonotype was picked up a small number of times. The genes are TRBV4-1 and TRBJ2-5, with D unresolved. This CDR3 region has 13 residues. Per germline, CDR1 MGHRA and CDR2 YSYEKL. The V end was cut by 2 bases, the J end by 4 bases, with 8 bases between. As DNA, the CDR3 is TGCGCCAGCAGCCAATACTCCCCAGAGACCCAGTACTTC. Translation: CASSQYSPETQYF.

V gene TRBV20-1 combines with J gene TRBJ1-2, with TRBD1 matching over 8 bases. This CDR3 comprises 12 residues. Germline CDR1 reads DFQATT; CDR2 reads SNEGSKA (reference sequence). After removal of 6 bases from V and 8 bases from J, the junction contained 8 bases not matched to a gene. CDR3 DNA: TGCAGTGCAATCAGGGGGCTGTGGGGCTACACCTTC. Its protein product is CSAIRGLWGYTF.

This clonotype was seen a few times. The chain is built from TRBV11-2 and TRBJ2-1, with a weak D call TRBD1 (6 bases). Germline V gene lookup returns CDR1 SGHAT and CDR2 FQNNGV. The CDR3 is 17 amino acids. V was clipped by 1 base and J by 4 bases, with 17 bases between them. Here the CDR3 DNA reads TGTGCCAGCAGCTTAGGGGACACATCCCCCTTATACAATGAGCAGTTCTTC. It is translated as CASSLGDTSPLYNEQFF.

As for this clonotype: One end of the junction varies from germline; a read error may be responsible. The V and J genes are TRBV12-3 or TRBV12-4 and TRBJ2-5, with D perhaps TRBD2 (6 bases). This CDR3 is 12 amino acids long. CDR3 amino acids: CASSFNGGTHLF. CDR3 coding DNA: TGTGCCAGCAGTTTTAACGGCGGGACCCATTTATTC.

This chain joins TRBV20-1 and TRBJ2-7, with TRBD1 matching 8 bases. Germline CDR1 is DFQATT and CDR2 is SNEGSKA (reference sequence). V lost 2 bases and J lost 4; bases outside the gene matches: 7. The CDR3 has 14 residues. The CDR3: CSARTQDRVYEQYF. The DNA for the CDR3 is TGCAGTGCTAGAACCCAGGACAGGGTGTACGAGCAGTACTTC.

V and J are TRBV5-5 and TRBJ2-1; TRBD2 aligns across 13 bases. Germline V lookup: CDR1 SGHKS, CDR2 YYEKEE (reference sequence). J lost 0 bases, V lost 0 bases, and 9 bases had no gene match. The CDR3 contains 20 residues. The CDR3 spells CASSLGLTSGGISSYNEQFF. The CDR3 DNA is TGTGCCAGCAGCTTGGGATTGACTAGCGGGGGGATAAGCTCCTACAATGAGCAGTTCTTC.

This clonotype was seen only a few times. The rearrangement uses TRBV28 and TRBJ2-3, with TRBD2 identical over 11 bases. The germline V gene has CDR1 MDHEN and CDR2 SYDVKM. CDR3 size: 14 residues. V was pared by 5 bases and J by 5 bases, with 3 bases of the junction left unmatched. This CDR3 reads CASSRTSGLDTQYF. The DNA for the CDR3 is TGTGCCAGCAGTCGGACTAGCGGGTTAGATACGCAGTATTTT. Together with reference TRBV28 and TRBJ2-3, the CDR3 gives the full variable domain: DVKVTQSSRYLVKRTGEKVFLECVQDMDHENMFWYRQDPGLGLRLIYFSYDVKMKEKGDIPEGYSVSREKKERFSLILESASTNQTSMYLCASSRTSGLDTQYFGPGTRLTVL.

Only a few counts were recorded for this clonotype. For the CDR3, the DNA is TGTGCCAGTAGTATTTCACAGGGGACCTACGAGCAGTACTTC. It encodes CASSISQGTYEQYF. V and J are TRBV19 and TRBJ2-7, with TRBD1 matching over 7 bases. V lost 3 bases and J lost 2; bases outside the gene matches: 4. This CDR3 spans 14 amino acids. Germline-derived CDR1 and CDR2 are LNHDA and SQIVND (reference sequence).

The table lists this clonotype with a few counts. CDR3 amino acids: CASSLSPTVEQYF. The CDR3, as DNA: TGCGCCAGCAGCTTATCACCGACAGTCGAGCAGTACTTC. The chain recombines TRBV5-1 with TRBJ2-7, with D perhaps matching TRBD1 (5 bases). Deletions cut 2 bases from V and 6 bases from J, with 12 bases between. The CDR3 has 13 residues. Germline values: CDR1 SGHRS, CDR2 YFSETQ.

This clonotype was seen a few times. This chain connects TRBV5-1 to TRBJ1-1; weak D call: TRBD1 (5 bases). Germline CDR1 reads SGHRS; CDR2 reads YFSETQ. V was pared by 0 bases and J by 2 bases, with 14 bases between. The CDR3 is 16 amino acids. The CDR3 sequence is CASSLGARRANTEAFF. CDR3 in DNA: TGCGCCAGCAGCTTGGGAGCCCGCAGGGCCAACACTGAAGCTTTCTTT.

V gene TRBV12-3 or TRBV12-4 combines with J gene TRBJ1-2, with D possibly matching TRBD1 (6 bases). V was cut by 6 bases and J by 4 bases, with 12 bases left in between. This CDR3 is built from 13 residues. CDR3 region: CASRPQGFYGYTF. Here the CDR3 DNA reads TGTGCCAGCAGGCCTCAGGGGTTCTATGGCTACACCTTC.

This clonotype was recorded a few times. The J gene is TRBJ2-2, the V gene TRBV5-5, with D hard to call. V was shortened by 3 bases and J by 2 bases, with 8 bases between the two germline ends. The CDR3 consists of 14 residues. Per the germline V gene, CDR1 is SGHKS and CDR2 is YYEKEE (reference sequence). The chain's CDR3 is CASSWAGNTGELFF. DNA for the CDR3: TGTGCCAGCAGCTGGGCAGGAAACACCGGGGAGCTGTTTTTT.

This chain connects TRBV12-3 or TRBV12-4 to TRBJ1-1; D is possibly TRBD1 (5 bases). Trimming pared 2 bases from V and 2 bases from J, leaving 9 bases between. The CDR3 totals 14 residues. CDR3 nucleotide sequence: TGTGCCAGCAGTTTAAGACAGACCAACACTGAAGCTTTCTTT. Its translation is CASSLRQTNTEAFF.

This clonotype was seen a few times. The chain combines TRBV7-8 with TRBJ2-5, with D maybe TRBD2 (5 bases). The V gene's germline CDR1 is SGHVS and CDR2 FQNEAQ. Between the trimmed V and J ends, which lost 3 bases and 10 bases, there was a span of 12 bases. This CDR3 region has 12 residues. The CDR3 DNA follows: TGTGCCAGCAGCTTGAAACCGGGGAACCAGTACTTC. Protein product: CASSLKPGNQYF.

The gene calls are TRBV12-3 or TRBV12-4 and TRBJ1-1; D ambiguous. The CDR3 has 15 residues. Deletions cut 1 base from V and 3 bases from J, with 12 bases between. The CDR3 loop is CASSLDLSVHTEAFF. The CDR3 DNA follows: TGTGCCAGCAGTTTAGACCTCTCCGTTCACACTGAAGCTTTCTTT.

To note about this clonotype: One end of the junction varies from germline; a read error may be responsible. The rearrangement joins TRBV7-9 to TRBJ1-2, with no clear D. CDR3 length: 12 residues. CDR1 SEHNR and CDR2 FQNEAQ come from the germline V gene (reference sequence). The CDR3 loop is CTSSLLGYGYTF. In nucleotides, the CDR3 is TGTACCAGCAGCTTATTAGGCTATGGCTACACCTTC.

The genes are TRBV29-1 and TRBJ1-1; 10 bases align to TRBD1. The germline V gene encodes CDR1 SQVTM and CDR2 ANQGSEA. The CDR3 has 13 residues. J was trimmed by 5 bases and V by 7 bases; bases with no gene match: 7. CDR3 loop: CSACRDRGTEAFF. The CDR3 nucleotides read TGCAGCGCTTGCCGGGACAGGGGAACTGAAGCTTTCTTT.

The J gene is TRBJ2-2, the V gene TRBV15; D is undetermined. CDR3 length equals 13 residues. CDR1 is LNHNV and CDR2 is YYDKDF in the germline V gene (reference sequence). Trimming shortened V by 3 bases and J by 3 bases, and 5 bases separated the two germline ends. In DNA, the CDR3 is TGTGCCACCAGCAGTTGGGACACCGGGGAGCTGTTTTTT. Residues: CATSSWDTGELFF.

The chain couples TRBV28 to TRBJ2-5, with D perhaps matching TRBD2 (6 bases). Deletions cut 7 bases from V and 7 bases from J, with 16 bases between. CDR3 length equals 13 residues. Germline V gene sequence: CDR1 MDHEN, CDR2 SYDVKM. CDR3 sequence (DNA): TGTGCCAGCACCCTCCGGGAGTTGGGGACCCAGTACTTC. This codes for CASTLRELGTQYF.